What follows describes a single T cell receptor beta chain. Its target is not known. This CDR3 is built from 17 residues. Trimming stripped 3 bases from V and 0 bases from J, with 17 bases between. The source of the sample is a study of identical twins. TCRdb analysed the 5' RACE reads with MiXCR anew, one entry per CDR3 protein. The sample has approximately 1.8 million distinct CDR3 sequences, around 33% seen once. Regarding the study as a whole: For out-of-frame alpha sequences shared by twins, low generation probability was in excess. Fewer insertions marked abundant cord blood beta clonotypes; young adult naive trended weakly, memory not at all. Within monozygotic twins, out-of-frame TCR alpha sharing was underestimated by the models.

Sequencing input: cord blood. The chain links TRBV12-3 or TRBV12-4 to TRBJ1-2; a possible D gene is TRBD1 (5 bases). This clonotype was sampled from a newborn girl in good health. CDR3 DNA: TGTGCCAGCAGTTTCCCCCCCCGACAGTTAGCTAACTATGGCTACACCTTC. Translation gives CASSFPPRQLANYGYTF.